This T cell receptor beta chain was profiled in a study of blood T cell repertoires in COVID-19. In the study overall: Samples taken during acute and convalescent COVID-19 were collected in the United States, Italy and Spain. T cells, B-cell-depleted T cells, or PBMCs provided the cDNA or gDNA that served as material.

In the authors' methods: Reference gene primer amplification gave estimated nucleated cell counts. Clones were sequenced by immunoSEQ multiplex PCR, and TCRdb holds only the in-frame ones, with some missing. The V and J calls and clone size come from that table; D and trimming were worked out from the DNA. The profile shows more than 25,000 clones, 90% to 95% of them singletons. The V end was cut by 4 bases, the J end by 4 bases, with 17 bases between. Germline V lookup: CDR1 SGHRS, CDR2 YFSETQ. There are 15 residues in the CDR3. Sequencing input: peripheral blood. The TCR originated in a human donor with active COVID-19. The donor label of this sample is uncertain. This chain uses TRBV5-1 with TRBJ2-5; D gene ambiguous. The CDR3 here is CASSPKTQLGETQYF. DNA for the CDR3: TGCGCCAGCAGCCCTAAGACTCAACTGGGAGAGACCCAGTACTTC.